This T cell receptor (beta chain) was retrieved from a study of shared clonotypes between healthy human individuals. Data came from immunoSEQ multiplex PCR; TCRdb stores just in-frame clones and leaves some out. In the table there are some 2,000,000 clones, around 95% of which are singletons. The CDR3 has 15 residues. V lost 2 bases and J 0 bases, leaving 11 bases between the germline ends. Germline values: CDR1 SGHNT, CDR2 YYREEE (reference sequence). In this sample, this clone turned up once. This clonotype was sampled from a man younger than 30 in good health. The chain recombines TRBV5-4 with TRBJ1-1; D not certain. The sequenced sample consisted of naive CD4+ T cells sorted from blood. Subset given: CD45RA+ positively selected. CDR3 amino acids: CASSLGSMVNTEAFF. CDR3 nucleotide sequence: TGTGCCAGCAGCTTAGGGAGTATGGTGAACACTGAAGCTTTCTTT.